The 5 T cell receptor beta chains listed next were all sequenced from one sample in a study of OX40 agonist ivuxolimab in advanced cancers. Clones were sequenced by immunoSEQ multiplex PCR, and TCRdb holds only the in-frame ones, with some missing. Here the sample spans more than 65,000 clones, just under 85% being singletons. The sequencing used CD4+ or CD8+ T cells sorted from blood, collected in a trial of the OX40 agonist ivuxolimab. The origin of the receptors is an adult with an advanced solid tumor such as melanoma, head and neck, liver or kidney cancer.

Here the CDR3 reads CASSRNSGNTIYF. The DNA of the CDR3 is TGTGCCAGCTCACGGAACTCTGGAAACACCATATATTTT. The V and J genes are TRBV18 and TRBJ1-3; D is unresolved. The CDR3 runs 13 residues. Germline lookup yields CDR1 KGHSH and CDR2 LQKENI. V was cut by 4 bases and J by 0 bases, with 4 bases left in between.

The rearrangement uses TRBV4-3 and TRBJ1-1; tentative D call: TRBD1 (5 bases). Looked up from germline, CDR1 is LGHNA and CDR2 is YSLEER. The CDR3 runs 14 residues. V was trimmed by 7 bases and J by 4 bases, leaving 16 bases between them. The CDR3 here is CASTFGEGSTEAFF. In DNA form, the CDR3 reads TGCGCCAGCACCTTTGGGGAGGGGAGCACTGAAGCTTTCTTT.

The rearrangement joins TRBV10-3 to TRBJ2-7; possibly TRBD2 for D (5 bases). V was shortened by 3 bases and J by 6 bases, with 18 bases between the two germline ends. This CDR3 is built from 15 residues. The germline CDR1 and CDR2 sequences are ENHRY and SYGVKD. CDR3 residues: CAISDSEGLSREQYF. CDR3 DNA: TGTGCCATCAGTGACTCCGAAGGACTCTCCCGCGAGCAGTACTTC.

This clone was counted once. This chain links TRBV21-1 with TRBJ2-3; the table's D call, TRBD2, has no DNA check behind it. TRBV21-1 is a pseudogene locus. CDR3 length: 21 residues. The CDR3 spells CASSKAGGTSGSGNGTDTQYF. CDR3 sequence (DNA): TGTGCCAGCAGCAAAGCGGGGGGGACTAGCGGGAGTGGGAATGGGACAGATACGCAGTATTTT.

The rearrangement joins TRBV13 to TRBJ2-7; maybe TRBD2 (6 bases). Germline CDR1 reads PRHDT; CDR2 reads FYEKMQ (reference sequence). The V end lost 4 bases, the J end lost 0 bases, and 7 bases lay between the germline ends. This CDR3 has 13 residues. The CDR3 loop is CASSSGLSYEQYF. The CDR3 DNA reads TGTGCCAGCAGCTCGGGACTCTCCTACGAGCAGTACTTC.